The 5 T cell receptor beta chains reported below all come from one sample, sequenced in a study of blood T cell repertoires in COVID-19. Data came from immunoSEQ multiplex PCR; TCRdb stores just in-frame clones and leaves some out. The repertoire holds 75,000 to 100,000 clones, with more than 75% as singletons. Material: peripheral blood. These receptors were obtained from an elderly woman with acute or convalescent COVID-19.

Comments on this clone: One junction end disagrees with the germline gene, perhaps due to a read error. The chain is built from TRBV7-7 and TRBJ2-5; 9 bases are shared with TRBD1. Germline CDR1 and CDR2: SSHAT and FNYEAQ (reference sequence). The CDR3 spans 15 residues. CDR3 coding DNA: TGTGCTAGCAGCTTAGGACAGGGGAGGCAAGAGACCCAGTACTTC. This sequence encodes CASSLGQGRQETQYF.

The J gene is TRBJ2-7, the V gene TRBV30; TRBD2 agrees at 13 bases. The trim removed 7 bases at V and 5 bases at J, leaving 11 bases unmatched. Germline CDR1 and CDR2: GTSNPN and SVGIG (reference sequence). This CDR3 contains 15 residues. The CDR3, as DNA: TGTGCCTCCGATATAGGACTAGCGGGAGCCCACGAGCAGTACTTC. Translating gives CASDIGLAGAHEQYF.

Concerning this clone: Other DNA sequences from this sample encode an identical CDR3 as well. The chain is built from TRBV19 and TRBJ2-3; 15 bases map to TRBD2. The V gene's germline CDR1 is LNHDA and CDR2 SQIVND (reference sequence). The CDR3 covers 16 residues. J gave up 2 bases and V 5 bases, and 2 bases lay outside the gene matches. Here the CDR3 reads CASSGLAGGPTDTQYF. The CDR3 coding sequence is TGTGCCAGTAGTGGACTAGCGGGAGGGCCCACAGATACGCAGTATTTT.

The V call is TRBV5-6, the J call TRBJ1-2, with TRBD1 as a possible D gene (6 bases). Germline V gives CDR1 SGHDT, CDR2 YYEEEE. The CDR3 totals 14 residues. V was cut by 5 bases and J by 7 bases, with 18 bases left in between. This CDR3 reads CASSLEQQGFGYTF. The CDR3 region has the DNA TGTGCCAGCAGTCTGGAGCAACAGGGTTTTGGCTACACCTTC.

The chain links TRBV3-1 (or the pseudogene TRBV3-2) to TRBJ1-6; TRBD1 is a possible D gene (6 bases). The germline V gene has CDR1 LGHDT and CDR2 YNNKEL (reference sequence). The CDR3 runs 12 residues. V gave up 4 bases and J gave up 9 bases, with 7 bases separating them. The CDR3 region is CASSRGGSPLHF. The CDR3 coding sequence is TGTGCCAGCAGCCGAGGGGGTTCACCCCTCCACTTT.